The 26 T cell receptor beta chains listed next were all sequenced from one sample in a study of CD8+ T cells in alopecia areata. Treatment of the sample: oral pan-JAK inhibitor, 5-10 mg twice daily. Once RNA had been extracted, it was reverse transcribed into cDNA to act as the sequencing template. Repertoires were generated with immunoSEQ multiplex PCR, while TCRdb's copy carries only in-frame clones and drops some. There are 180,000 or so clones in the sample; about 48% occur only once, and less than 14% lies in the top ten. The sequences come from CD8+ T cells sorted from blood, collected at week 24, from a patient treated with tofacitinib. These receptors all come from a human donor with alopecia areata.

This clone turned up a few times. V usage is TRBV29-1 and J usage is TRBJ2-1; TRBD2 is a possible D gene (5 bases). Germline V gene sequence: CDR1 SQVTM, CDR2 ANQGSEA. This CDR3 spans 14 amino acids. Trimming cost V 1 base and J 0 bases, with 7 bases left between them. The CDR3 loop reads CSVEGRSSYNEQFF. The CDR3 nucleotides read TGCAGCGTTGAAGGGAGGAGCTCCTACAATGAGCAGTTCTTC.

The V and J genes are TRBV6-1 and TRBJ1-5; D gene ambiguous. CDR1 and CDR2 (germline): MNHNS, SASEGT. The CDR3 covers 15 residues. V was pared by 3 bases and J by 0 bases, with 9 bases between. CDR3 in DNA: TGTGCCAGCAGTGAGGAGACACATAGCAATCAGCCCCAGCATTTT. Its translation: CASSEETHSNQPQHF.

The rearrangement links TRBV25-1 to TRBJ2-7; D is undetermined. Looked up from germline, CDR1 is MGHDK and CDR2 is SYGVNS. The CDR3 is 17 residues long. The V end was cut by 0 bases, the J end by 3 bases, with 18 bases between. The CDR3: CASSEYPPGHLSYEQYF. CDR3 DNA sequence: TGTGCCAGCAGTGAATATCCCCCCGGGCACCTTAGCTACGAGCAGTACTTC.

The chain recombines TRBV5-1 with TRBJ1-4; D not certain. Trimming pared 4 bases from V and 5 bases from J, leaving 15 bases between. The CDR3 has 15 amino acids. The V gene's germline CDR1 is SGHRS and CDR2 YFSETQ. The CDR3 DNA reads TGCGCCAGCAGCGCCCCGGACGGCTCGAATGAAAAACTGTTTTTT. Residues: CASSAPDGSNEKLFF.

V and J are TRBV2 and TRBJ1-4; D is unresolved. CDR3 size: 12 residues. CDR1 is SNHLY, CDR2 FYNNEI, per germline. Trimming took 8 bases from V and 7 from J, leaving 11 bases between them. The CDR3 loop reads CASLGFTEKLFF. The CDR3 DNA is TGTGCCAGCCTCGGATTTACTGAAAAACTGTTTTTT.

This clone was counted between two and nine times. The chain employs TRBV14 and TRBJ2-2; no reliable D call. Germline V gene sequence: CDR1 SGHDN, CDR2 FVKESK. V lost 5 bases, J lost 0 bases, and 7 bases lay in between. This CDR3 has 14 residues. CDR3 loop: CASSETSNTGELFF. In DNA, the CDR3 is TGTGCCAGCAGCGAGACGTCGAACACCGGGGAGCTGTTTTTT.

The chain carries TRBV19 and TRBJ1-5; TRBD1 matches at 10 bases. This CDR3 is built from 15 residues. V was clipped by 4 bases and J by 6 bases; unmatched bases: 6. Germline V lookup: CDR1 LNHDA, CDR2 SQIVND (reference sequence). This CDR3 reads CASSTQGTGVQPQHF. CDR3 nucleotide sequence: TGTGCCAGTAGTACACAAGGGACAGGGGTTCAGCCCCAGCATTTT.

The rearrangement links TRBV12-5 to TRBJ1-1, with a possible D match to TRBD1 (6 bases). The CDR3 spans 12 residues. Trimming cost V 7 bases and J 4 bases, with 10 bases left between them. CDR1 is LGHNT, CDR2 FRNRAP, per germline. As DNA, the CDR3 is TGTGCTAGTGTCCTAGGGGGCACTGAAGCTTTCTTT. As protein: CASVLGGTEAFF.

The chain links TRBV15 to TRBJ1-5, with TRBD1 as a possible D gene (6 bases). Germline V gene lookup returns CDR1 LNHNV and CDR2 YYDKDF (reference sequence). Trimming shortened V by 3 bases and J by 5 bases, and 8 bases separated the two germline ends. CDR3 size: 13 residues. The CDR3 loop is CATSSTGYQPQHF. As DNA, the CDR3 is TGTGCCACCAGCAGCACAGGGTATCAGCCCCAGCATTTT. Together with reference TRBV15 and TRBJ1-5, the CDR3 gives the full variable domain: DAMVIQNPRYQVTQFGKPVTLSCSQTLNHNVMYWYQQKSSQAPKLLFHYYDKDFNNEADTPDNFQSRRPNTSFCFLDIRSPGLGDTAMYLCATSSTGYQPQHFGDGTRLSIL.

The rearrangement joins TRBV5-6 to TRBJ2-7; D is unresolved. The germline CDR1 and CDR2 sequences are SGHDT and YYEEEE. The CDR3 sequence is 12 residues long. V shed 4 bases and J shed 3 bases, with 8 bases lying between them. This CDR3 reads CASSPGDYEQYF. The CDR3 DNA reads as TGTGCCAGCAGCCCCGGAGACTACGAGCAGTACTTC.

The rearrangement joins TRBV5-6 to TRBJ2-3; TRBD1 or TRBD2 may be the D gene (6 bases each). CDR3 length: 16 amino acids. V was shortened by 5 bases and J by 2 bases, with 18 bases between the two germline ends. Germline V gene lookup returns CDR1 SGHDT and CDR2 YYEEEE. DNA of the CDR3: TGTGCCAGCAGGAAAATAGCGGACAGCAACACAGATACGCAGTATTTT. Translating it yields CASRKIADSNTDTQYF. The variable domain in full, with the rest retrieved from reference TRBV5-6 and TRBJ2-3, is DAGVTQSPTHLIKTRGQQVTLRCSPKSGHDTVSWYQQALGQGPQFIFQYYEEEERQRGNFPDRFSGHQFPNYSSELNVNALLLGDSALYLCASRKIADSNTDTQYFGPGTRLTVL.

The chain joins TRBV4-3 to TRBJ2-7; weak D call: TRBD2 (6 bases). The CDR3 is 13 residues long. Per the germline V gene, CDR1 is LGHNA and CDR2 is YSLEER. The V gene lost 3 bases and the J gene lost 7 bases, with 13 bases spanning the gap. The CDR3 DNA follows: TGCGCCAGCAGCCAGGGACCCGCGGGGGAGCAGTACTTC. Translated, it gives CASSQGPAGEQYF.

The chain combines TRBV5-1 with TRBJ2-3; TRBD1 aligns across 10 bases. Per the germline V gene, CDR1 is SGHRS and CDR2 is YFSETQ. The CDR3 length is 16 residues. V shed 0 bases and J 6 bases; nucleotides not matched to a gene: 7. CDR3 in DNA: TGCGCCAGCAGCTTGGTCCCTGACAGGGGGCTGGATACGCAGTATTTT. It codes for CASSLVPDRGLDTQYF.

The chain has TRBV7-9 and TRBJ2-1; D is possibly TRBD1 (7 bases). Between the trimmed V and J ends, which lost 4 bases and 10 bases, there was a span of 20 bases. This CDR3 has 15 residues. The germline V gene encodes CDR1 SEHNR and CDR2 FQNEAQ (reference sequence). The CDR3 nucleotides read TGTGCCAGCAGCTCCACAGGGGCCTCAGGGGGGGAGCAGTTCTTC. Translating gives CASSSTGASGGEQFF.

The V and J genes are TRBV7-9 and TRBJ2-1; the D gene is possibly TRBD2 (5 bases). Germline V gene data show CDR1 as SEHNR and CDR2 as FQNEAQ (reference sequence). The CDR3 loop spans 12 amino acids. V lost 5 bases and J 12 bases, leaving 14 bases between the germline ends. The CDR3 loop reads CASSPGNIGQFF. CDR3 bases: TGTGCCAGCAGCCCCGGGAACATCGGGCAGTTCTTC.

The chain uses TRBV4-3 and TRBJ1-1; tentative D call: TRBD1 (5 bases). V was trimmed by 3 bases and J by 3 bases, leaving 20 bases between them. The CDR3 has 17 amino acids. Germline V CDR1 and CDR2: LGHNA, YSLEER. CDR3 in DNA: TGCGCCAGCAGCCACTACGGGTCAGGGAGGGAGCACACTGAAGCTTTCTTT. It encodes CASSHYGSGREHTEAFF.

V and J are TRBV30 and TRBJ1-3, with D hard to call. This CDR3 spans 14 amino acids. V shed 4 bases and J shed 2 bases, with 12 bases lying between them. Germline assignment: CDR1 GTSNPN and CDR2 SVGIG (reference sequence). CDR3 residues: CAWNWERAGNTIYF. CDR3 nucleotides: TGTGCCTGGAACTGGGAGAGGGCTGGAAACACCATATATTTT.

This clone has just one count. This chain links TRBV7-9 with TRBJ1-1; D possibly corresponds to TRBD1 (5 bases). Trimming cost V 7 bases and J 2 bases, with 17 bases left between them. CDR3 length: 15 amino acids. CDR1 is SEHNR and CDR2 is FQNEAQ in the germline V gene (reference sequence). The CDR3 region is CASTRGSDYNTEAFF. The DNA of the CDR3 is TGTGCCAGCACGCGGGGCAGCGACTATAACACTGAAGCTTTCTTT.

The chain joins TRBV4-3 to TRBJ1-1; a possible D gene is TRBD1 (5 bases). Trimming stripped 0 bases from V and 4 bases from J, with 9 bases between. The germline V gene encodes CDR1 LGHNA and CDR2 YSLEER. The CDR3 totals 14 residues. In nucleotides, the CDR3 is TGCGCCAGCAGCCAAGATCGGGGACCCACTGAAGCTTTCTTT. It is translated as CASSQDRGPTEAFF.

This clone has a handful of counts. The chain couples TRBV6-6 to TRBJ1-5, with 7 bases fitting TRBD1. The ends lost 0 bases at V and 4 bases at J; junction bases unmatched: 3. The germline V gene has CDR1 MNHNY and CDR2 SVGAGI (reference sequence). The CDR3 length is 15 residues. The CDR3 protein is CASSYSGQLNQPQHF. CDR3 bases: TGTGCCAGCAGTTACTCGGGACAGCTTAATCAGCCCCAGCATTTT.

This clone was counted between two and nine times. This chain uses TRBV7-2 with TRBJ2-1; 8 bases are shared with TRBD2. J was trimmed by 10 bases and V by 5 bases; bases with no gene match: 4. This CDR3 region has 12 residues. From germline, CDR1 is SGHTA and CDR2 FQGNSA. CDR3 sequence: CASSTSSGEQFF. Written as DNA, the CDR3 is TGTGCCAGCAGCACCTCTAGCGGGGAGCAGTTCTTC. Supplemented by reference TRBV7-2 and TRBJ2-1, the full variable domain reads GAGVSQSPSNKVTEKGKDVELRCDPISGHTALYWYRQSLGQGLEFLIYFQGNSAPDKSGLPSDRFSAERTGGSVSTLTIQRTQQEDSAVYLCASSTSSGEQFFGPGTRLTVL.

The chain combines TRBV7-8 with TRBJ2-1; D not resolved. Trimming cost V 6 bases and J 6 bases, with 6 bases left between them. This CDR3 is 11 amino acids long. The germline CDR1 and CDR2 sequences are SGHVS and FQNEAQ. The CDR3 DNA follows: TGTGCCAGCAGTCATAGCAATGAGCAGTTCTTC. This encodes CASSHSNEQFF.

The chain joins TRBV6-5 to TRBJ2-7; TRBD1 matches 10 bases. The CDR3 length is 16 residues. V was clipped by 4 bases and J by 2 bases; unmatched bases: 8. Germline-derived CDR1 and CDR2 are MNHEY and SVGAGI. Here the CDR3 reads CASSSLGQGHPYEQYF. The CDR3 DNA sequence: TGTGCCAGCAGTTCCCTGGGACAGGGGCACCCCTACGAGCAGTACTTC.

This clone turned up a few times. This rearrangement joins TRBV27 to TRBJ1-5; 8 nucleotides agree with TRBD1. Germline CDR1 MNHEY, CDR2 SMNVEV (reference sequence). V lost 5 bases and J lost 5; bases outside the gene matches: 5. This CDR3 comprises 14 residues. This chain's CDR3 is CASSPTGEYQPQHF. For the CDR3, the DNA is TGTGCCAGCAGTCCGACAGGGGAGTATCAGCCCCAGCATTTT.

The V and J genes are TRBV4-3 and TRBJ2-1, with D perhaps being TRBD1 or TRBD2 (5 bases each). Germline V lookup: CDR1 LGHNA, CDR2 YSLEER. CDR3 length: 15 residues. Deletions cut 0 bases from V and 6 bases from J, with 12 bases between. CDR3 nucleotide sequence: TGCGCCAGCAGCCAAGATCGAGAGGGACGCAATGAGCAGTTCTTC. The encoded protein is CASSQDREGRNEQFF.

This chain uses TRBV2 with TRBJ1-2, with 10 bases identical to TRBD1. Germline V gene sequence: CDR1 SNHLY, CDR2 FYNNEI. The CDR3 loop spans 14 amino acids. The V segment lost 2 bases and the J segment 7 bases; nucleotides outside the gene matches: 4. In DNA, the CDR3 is TGTGCCAGCAGTGAACCGGACAGGGGGTTTGGCTACACCTTC. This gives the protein CASSEPDRGFGYTF.